This T cell receptor beta chain was sequenced in a study of cytomegalovirus exposure and HLA in healthy donors. As for the study in general: HLA-typed donors contributed about 85 million unique TCRs, which were held in an early data release. Broader study findings: The classifier was said to identify cytomegalovirus status with high specificity and sensitivity. A previous analysis found most TCR beta V segments productive roughly 87% or roughly 30% of the time.

On this clone itself: Its target is not known.

It was with 60 Vbeta and 13 Jbeta primers that the PCR ran. Only in-frame clones appear in the TCRdb table, and some are missing; sequencing was by immunoSEQ multiplex PCR. The sample carries about 64,000 clones, 65% to 90% recorded once. Per the germline V gene, CDR1 is SGHAT and CDR2 is FQNNGV. This CDR3 is built from 16 residues. J was trimmed by 4 bases and V by 1 base; bases with no gene match: 7. Sequencing used PBMCs. This TCR was recovered from a female donor in good health and CMV-seronegative. The rearrangement joins TRBV11-2 to TRBJ2-3; 8 bases match TRBD2. The CDR3 spells CASSLGAGGRADTQYF. Written as DNA, the CDR3 is TGTGCCAGCAGCTTAGGGGCGGGGGGCCGGGCAGATACGCAGTATTTT. Full variable domain (missing parts from reference TRBV11-2 and TRBJ2-3): EAGVAQSPRYKIIEKRQSVAFWCNPISGHATLYWYQQILGQGPKLLIQFQNNGVVDDSQLPKDRFSAERLKGVDSTLKIQPAKLEDSAVYLCASSLGAGGRADTQYFGPGTRLTVL.